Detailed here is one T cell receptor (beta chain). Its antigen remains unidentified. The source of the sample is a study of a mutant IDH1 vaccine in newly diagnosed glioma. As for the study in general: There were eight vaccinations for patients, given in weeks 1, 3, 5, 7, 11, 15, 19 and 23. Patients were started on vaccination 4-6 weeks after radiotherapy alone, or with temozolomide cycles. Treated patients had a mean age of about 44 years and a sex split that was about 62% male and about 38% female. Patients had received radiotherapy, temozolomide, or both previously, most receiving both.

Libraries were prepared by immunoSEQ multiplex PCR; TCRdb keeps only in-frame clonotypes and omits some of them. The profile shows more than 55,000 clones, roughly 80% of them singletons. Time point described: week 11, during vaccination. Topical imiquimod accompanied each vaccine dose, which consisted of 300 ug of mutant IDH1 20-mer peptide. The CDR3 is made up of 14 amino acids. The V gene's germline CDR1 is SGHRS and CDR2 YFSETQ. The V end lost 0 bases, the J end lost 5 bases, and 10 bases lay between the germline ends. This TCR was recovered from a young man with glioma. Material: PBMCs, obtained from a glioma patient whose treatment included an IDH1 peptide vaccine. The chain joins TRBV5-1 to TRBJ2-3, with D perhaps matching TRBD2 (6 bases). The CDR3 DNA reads TGCGCCAGCAGCTTGGGGCGGGGCAGAGATACGCAGTATTTT. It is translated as CASSLGRGRDTQYF.